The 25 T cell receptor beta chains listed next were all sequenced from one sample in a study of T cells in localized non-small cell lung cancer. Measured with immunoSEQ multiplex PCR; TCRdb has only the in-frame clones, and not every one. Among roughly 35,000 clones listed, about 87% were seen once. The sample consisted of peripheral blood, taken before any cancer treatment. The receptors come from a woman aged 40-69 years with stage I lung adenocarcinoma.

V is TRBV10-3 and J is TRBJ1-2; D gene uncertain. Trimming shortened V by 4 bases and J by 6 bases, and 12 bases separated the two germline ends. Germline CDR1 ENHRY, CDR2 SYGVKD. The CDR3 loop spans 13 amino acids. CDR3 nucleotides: TGTGCCATCAGTGTTGGAGTTGGGGATGGCTACACCTTC. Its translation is CAISVGVGDGYTF.

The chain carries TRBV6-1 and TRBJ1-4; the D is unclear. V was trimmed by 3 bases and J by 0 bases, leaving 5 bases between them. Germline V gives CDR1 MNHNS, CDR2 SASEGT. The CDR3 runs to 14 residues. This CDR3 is CASSEGTTNEKLFF. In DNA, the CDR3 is TGTGCCAGCAGTGAGGGGACAACTAATGAAAAACTGTTTTTT.

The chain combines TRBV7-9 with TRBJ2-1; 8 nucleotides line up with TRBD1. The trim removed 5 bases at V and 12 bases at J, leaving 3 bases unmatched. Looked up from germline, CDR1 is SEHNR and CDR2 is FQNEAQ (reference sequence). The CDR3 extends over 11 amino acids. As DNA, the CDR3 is TGTGCCAGCAGCACGGACAGGGTGCAGTTCTTC. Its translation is CASSTDRVQFF.

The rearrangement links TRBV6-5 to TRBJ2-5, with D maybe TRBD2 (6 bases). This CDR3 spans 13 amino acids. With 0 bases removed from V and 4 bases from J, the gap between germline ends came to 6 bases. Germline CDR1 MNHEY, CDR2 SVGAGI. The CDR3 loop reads CASSYSEGETQYF. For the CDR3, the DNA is TGTGCCAGCAGTTACTCGGAGGGAGAGACCCAGTACTTC.

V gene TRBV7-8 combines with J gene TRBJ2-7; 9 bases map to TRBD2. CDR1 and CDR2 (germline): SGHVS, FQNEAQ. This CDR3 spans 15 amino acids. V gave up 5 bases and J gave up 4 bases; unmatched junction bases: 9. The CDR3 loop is CASSPRRTSAYEQYF. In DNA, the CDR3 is TGTGCCAGCAGCCCGCGCCGGACTAGCGCTTACGAGCAGTACTTC.

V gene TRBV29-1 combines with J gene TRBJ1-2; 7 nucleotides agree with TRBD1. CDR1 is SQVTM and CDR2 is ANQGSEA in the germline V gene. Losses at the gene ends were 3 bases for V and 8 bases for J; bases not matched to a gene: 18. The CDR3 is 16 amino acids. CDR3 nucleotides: TGCAGCGTTGAGGGTGGGGGTCGAGACAGGGCGGAGGGCTACACCTTC. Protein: CSVEGGGRDRAEGYTF.

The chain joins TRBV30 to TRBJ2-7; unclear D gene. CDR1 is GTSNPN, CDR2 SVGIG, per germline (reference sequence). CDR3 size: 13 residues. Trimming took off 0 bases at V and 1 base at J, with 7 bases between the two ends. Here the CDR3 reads CAWSVQQSYEQYF. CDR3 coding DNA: TGTGCCTGGAGTGTACAACAGTCCTACGAGCAGTACTTC.

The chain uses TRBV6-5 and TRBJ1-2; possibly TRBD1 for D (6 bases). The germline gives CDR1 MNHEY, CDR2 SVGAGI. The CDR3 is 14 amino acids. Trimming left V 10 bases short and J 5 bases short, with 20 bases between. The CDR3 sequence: CATKVGLGAYGYTF. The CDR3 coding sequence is TGTGCCACCAAGGTGGGGTTGGGGGCGTATGGCTACACCTTC.

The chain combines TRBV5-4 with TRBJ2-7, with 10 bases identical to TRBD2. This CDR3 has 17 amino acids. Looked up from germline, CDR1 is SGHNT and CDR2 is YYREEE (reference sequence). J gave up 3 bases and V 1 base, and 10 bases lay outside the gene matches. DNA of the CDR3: TGTGCCAGCAGCTTGAGTATAAGTCGGACTAGCGGCTACGAGCAGTACTTC. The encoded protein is CASSLSISRTSGYEQYF.

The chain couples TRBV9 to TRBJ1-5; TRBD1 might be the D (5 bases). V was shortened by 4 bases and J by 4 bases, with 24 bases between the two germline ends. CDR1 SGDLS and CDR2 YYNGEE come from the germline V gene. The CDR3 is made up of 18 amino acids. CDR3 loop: CASSPGGGALGRNQPQHF. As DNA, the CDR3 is TGTGCCAGCAGCCCGGGAGGAGGGGCCCTTGGGAGGAATCAGCCCCAGCATTTT.

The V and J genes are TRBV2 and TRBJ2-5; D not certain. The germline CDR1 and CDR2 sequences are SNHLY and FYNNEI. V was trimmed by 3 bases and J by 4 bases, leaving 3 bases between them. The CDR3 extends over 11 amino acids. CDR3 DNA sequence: TGTGCCAGCAGTGAGCGAGAGACCCAGTACTTC. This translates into CASSERETQYF.

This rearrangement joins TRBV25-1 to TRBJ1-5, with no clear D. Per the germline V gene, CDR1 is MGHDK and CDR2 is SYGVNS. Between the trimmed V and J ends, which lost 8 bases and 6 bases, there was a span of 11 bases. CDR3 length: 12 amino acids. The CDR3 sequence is CASSWGLQPQHF. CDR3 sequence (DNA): TGTGCCAGCTCCTGGGGTCTTCAGCCCCAGCATTTT.

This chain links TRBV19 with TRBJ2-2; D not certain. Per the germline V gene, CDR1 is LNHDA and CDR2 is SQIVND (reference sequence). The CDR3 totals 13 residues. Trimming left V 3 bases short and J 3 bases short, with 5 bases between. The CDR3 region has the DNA TGTGCCAGTAGTATCGGCTACACCGGGGAGCTGTTTTTT. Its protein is CASSIGYTGELFF.

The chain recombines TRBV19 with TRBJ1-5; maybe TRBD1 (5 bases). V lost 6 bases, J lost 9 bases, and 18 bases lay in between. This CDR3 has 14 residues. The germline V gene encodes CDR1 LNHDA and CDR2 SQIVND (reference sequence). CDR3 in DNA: TGTGCCAGTAGAGGACCCGGAGGGACTGGGCCCCAGCATTTT. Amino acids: CASRGPGGTGPQHF.

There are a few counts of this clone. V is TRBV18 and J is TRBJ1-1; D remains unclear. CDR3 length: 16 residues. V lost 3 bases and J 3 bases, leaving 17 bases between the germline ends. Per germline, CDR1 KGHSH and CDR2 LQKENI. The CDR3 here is CASSPRHPSVDTEAFF. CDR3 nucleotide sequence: TGTGCCAGCTCACCTCGACATCCCTCTGTGGACACTGAAGCTTTCTTT. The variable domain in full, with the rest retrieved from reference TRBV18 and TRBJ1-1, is NAGVMQNPRHLVRRRGQEARLRCSPMKGHSHVYWYRQLPEEGLKFMVYLQKENIIDESGMPKERFSAEFPKEGPSILRIQQVVRGDSAAYFCASSPRHPSVDTEAFFGQGTRLTVV.

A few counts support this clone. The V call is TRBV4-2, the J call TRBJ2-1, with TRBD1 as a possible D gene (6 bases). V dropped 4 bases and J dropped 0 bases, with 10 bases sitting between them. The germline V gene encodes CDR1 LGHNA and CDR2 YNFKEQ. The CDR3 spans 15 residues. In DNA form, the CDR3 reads TGTGCCAGCAGCCCCCAACAGGGCTCCTACAATGAGCAGTTCTTC. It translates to CASSPQQGSYNEQFF.

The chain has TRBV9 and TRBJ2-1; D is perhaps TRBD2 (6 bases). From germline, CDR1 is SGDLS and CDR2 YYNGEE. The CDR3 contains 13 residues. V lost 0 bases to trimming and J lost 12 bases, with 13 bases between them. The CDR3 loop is CASSVGRAGRQFF. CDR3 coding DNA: TGTGCCAGCAGCGTAGGAAGAGCGGGCCGGCAGTTCTTC.

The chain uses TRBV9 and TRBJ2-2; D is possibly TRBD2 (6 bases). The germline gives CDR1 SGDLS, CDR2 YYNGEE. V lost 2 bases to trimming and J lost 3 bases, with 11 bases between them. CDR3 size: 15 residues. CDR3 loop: CASSVEEGHTGELFF. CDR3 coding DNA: TGTGCCAGCAGCGTTGAGGAGGGGCACACCGGGGAGCTGTTTTTT. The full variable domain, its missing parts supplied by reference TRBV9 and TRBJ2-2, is DSGVTQTPKHLITATGQRVTLRCSPRSGDLSVYWYQQSLDQGLQFLIQYYNGEERAKGNILERFSAQQFPDLHSELNLSSLELGDSALYFCASSVEEGHTGELFFGEGSRLTVL.

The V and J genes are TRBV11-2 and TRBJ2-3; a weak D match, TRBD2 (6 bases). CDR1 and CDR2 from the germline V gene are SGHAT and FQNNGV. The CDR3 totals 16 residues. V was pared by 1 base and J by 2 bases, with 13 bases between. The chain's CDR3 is CASSLGALAATDTQYF. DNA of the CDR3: TGTGCCAGCAGCTTAGGGGCACTAGCTGCCACAGATACGCAGTATTTT.

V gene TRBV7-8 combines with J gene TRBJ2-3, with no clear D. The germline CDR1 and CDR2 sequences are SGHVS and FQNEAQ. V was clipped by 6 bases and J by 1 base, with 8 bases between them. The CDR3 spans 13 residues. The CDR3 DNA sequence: TGTGCCAGCAGGCTCACACGCACAGATACGCAGTATTTT. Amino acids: CASRLTRTDTQYF.

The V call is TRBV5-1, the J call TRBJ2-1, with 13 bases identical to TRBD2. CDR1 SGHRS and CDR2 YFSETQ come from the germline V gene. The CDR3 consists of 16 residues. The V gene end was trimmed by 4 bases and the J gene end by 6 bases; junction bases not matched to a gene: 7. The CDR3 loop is CASSQGLAGVLNEQFF. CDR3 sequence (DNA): TGCGCCAGCAGCCAAGGACTAGCGGGAGTTCTCAATGAGCAGTTCTTC.

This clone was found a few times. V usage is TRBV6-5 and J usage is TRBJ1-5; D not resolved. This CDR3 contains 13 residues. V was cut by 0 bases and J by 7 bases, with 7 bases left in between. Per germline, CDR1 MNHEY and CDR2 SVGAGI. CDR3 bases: TGTGCCAGCAGTTACTCGACACACCAGCCCCAGCATTTT. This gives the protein CASSYSTHQPQHF.

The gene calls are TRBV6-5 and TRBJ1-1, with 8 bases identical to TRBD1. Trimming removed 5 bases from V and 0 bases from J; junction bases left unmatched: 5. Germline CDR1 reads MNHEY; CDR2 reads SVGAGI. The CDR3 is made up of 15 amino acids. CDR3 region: CASSHRGLMNTEAFF. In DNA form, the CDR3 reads TGTGCCAGCAGTCACAGGGGGTTAATGAACACTGAAGCTTTCTTT.

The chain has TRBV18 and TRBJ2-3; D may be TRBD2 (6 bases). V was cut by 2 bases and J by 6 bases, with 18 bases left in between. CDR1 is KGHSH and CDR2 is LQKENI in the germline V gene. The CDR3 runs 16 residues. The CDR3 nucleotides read TGTGCCAGCTCACCATCGAATCCGGGAGCCAAGGATACGCAGTATTTT. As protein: CASSPSNPGAKDTQYF.

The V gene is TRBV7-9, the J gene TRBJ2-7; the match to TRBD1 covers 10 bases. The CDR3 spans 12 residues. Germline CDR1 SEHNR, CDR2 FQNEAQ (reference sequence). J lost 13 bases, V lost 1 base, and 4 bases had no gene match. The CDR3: CASSLEGTGEYF. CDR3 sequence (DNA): TGTGCCAGCAGCTTAGAAGGGACAGGGGAATACTTC.